Detailed here is one T cell receptor (beta chain). What it binds is unknown. The PCR employed 60 Vbeta primers together with 13 Jbeta primers. Assay used: immunoSEQ multiplex PCR; TCRdb lists only in-frame clones, some missing. The data hold around 60,000 clones, with about 75% observed a single time. The data belong to a study of cytomegalovirus exposure and HLA in healthy donors. Study findings and constraints: In a later analysis, CMV-associated beta chains were mostly HLA-associated, it appeared. A few chains tied to CMV proved CMV antigen-specific in vitro.

The clonotype was recovered from a woman in her 40s in good health and CMV-seropositive. The sample consisted of PBMCs.

The CDR3 DNA reads as TGCGCCAGCAGTGAGTCGGAGGGACAGGGGGACCCCACAGATACGCAGTATTTT. Translating it yields CASSESEGQGDPTDTQYF. This chain links TRBV10-1 with TRBJ2-3; 11 bases map to TRBD1. The V gene end was trimmed by 0 bases and the J gene end by 2 bases; junction bases not matched to a gene: 7. Germline CDR1 WNHNN, CDR2 SYGVQD (reference sequence). This CDR3 comprises 18 residues.